Each of the 19 T cell receptor beta chains below was sequenced from the same sample in a study of brain T cells in children with intractable seizures. TCRdb keeps only in-frame clones here, not all; method: immunoSEQ multiplex PCR. The sample has roughly 120,000 clones; approximately 94% are singletons. Source: peripheral blood, taken at surgery. The receptors derive from a boy under three years old with hemimegalencephaly and intractable seizures.

In the case of this clone: At one end the junction does not follow the germline gene, possibly because of a read error. The chain recombines TRBV4-1 with TRBJ2-7; TRBD1 agrees at 8 bases. The length of the CDR3 is 14 residues. Germline V gene lookup returns CDR1 MGHRA and CDR2 YSYEKL. The CDR3 region has the DNA TGCGCCAGCAGCCAAGGGCAGGGGGCCTATGAGCAGTACTTC. It specifies CASSQGQGAYEQYF.

This chain uses TRBV5-6 with TRBJ1-1; D is ambiguous. Deletions cut 2 bases from V and 1 base from J, with 6 bases between. The germline gives CDR1 SGHDT, CDR2 YYEEEE. The CDR3 has 13 residues. The CDR3 nucleotides read TGTGCCAGCAGCTTAGGGCGGAACACTGAAGCTTTCTTT. This codes for CASSLGRNTEAFF. Full variable domain (missing parts from reference TRBV5-6 and TRBJ1-1): DAGVTQSPTHLIKTRGQQVTLRCSPKSGHDTVSWYQQALGQGPQFIFQYYEEEERQRGNFPDRFSGHQFPNYSSELNVNALLLGDSALYLCASSLGRNTEAFFGQGTRLTVV.

The rearrangement uses TRBV19 and TRBJ1-5; the D gene is possibly TRBD1 (6 bases). The CDR3 is made up of 15 amino acids. The V gene's germline CDR1 is LNHDA and CDR2 SQIVND (reference sequence). V gave up 6 bases and J gave up 4 bases, with 16 bases separating them. The CDR3 spells CASSPLRGGNQPQHF. CDR3 DNA sequence: TGTGCCAGTAGCCCCCTCAGGGGAGGGAATCAGCCCCAGCATTTT.

V and J are TRBV30 and TRBJ2-7; 10 bases agree with TRBD1. Germline V gene lookup returns CDR1 GTSNPN and CDR2 SVGIG (reference sequence). The trim removed 0 bases at V and 2 bases at J, leaving 4 bases unmatched. CDR3 length: 15 amino acids. CDR3 amino acids: CAWSVGQGQTYEQYF. Here the CDR3 DNA reads TGTGCCTGGAGTGTGGGACAGGGGCAAACCTACGAGCAGTACTTC.

The chain employs TRBV11-3 and TRBJ2-1, with D possibly being TRBD1 or TRBD2 (7 bases each). V was shortened by 6 bases and J by 0 bases, with 21 bases between the two germline ends. The CDR3 sequence is 18 residues long. From germline, CDR1 is SGHNT and CDR2 YENEEA. CDR3: CASRTGYGAGRSYNEQFF. The CDR3, as DNA: TGTGCCAGCAGGACAGGGTACGGAGCGGGACGCTCCTACAATGAGCAGTTCTTC.

V and J are TRBV7-8 and TRBJ2-7, with 7 bases aligning to TRBD1. The CDR3 runs to 17 residues. CDR1 and CDR2 from the germline V gene are SGHVS and FQNEAQ. V lost 5 bases to trimming and J lost 0 bases; unmatched junction nucleotides: 13. CDR3 region: CASSRQTGTDFSYEQYF. DNA of the CDR3: TGTGCCAGCAGCAGGCAAACCGGGACAGATTTCTCCTACGAGCAGTACTTC.

The V and J genes are TRBV10-3 and TRBJ1-2, with TRBD1 matching 9 bases. V lost 7 bases and J lost 4; bases outside the gene matches: 13. Germline CDR1 and CDR2: ENHRY and SYGVKD. This CDR3 region has 16 residues. The CDR3 is CAIMPGTGRDGYGYTF. As DNA, the CDR3 is TGTGCCATCATGCCCGGGACAGGGAGAGACGGCTATGGCTACACCTTC.

This chain links TRBV5-5 with TRBJ2-7; D ambiguous. Germline lookup yields CDR1 SGHKS and CDR2 YYEKEE (reference sequence). The CDR3 length is 15 residues. The germline V and J ends were trimmed by 3 bases and 3 bases, with 16 bases remaining between them. CDR3 region: CASSSTAPRHYEQYF. Here the CDR3 DNA reads TGTGCCAGCAGCTCAACAGCCCCAAGGCACTACGAGCAGTACTTC. The full variable domain, its missing parts supplied by reference TRBV5-5 and TRBJ2-7, is DAGVTQSPTHLIKTRGQQVTLRCSPISGHKSVSWYQQVLGQGPQFIFQYYEKEERGRGNFPDRFSARQFPNYSSELNVNALLLGDSALYLCASSSTAPRHYEQYFGPGTRLTVT.

This clone was seen only once. The chain joins TRBV10-3 to TRBJ2-2; 7 nucleotides agree with TRBD2. Per the germline V gene, CDR1 is ENHRY and CDR2 is SYGVKD. J gave up 2 bases and V 4 bases, and 7 bases lay outside the gene matches. The CDR3 is 16 amino acids. Here the CDR3 DNA reads TGTGCCATCAGTGGGGGGAGGGGAGTCAACACCGGGGAGCTGTTTTTT. Amino acid sequence: CAISGGRGVNTGELFF.

The V and J genes are TRBV19 and TRBJ1-1, with D hard to call. Germline V gene lookup returns CDR1 LNHDA and CDR2 SQIVND (reference sequence). This CDR3 is built from 15 residues. V lost 2 bases and J 3 bases, leaving 13 bases between the germline ends. Here the CDR3 reads CASSILHALDTEAFF. In DNA form, the CDR3 reads TGTGCCAGTAGTATACTACACGCCCTTGACACTGAAGCTTTCTTT.

The chain carries TRBV25-1 and TRBJ2-2; D possibly uses TRBD1 or TRBD2 (6 bases each). CDR1 is MGHDK, CDR2 SYGVNS, per germline. CDR3 length: 15 amino acids. V dropped 8 bases and J dropped 5 bases, with 18 bases sitting between them. CDR3 in DNA: TGTGCCAGCGGAAGGGGGACTCCACCAACCGGGGAGCTGTTTTTT. Amino acid sequence: CASGRGTPPTGELFF.

The CDR3 loop reads CASSPWGATEAFF. The DNA of the CDR3 is TGTGCCAGCAGCCCTTGGGGGGCGACTGAAGCTTTCTTT. The chain joins TRBV28 to TRBJ1-1; TRBD1 is a possible D gene (6 bases). The CDR3 extends over 13 amino acids. Germline CDR1 MDHEN, CDR2 SYDVKM. V lost 6 bases, J lost 5 bases, and 13 bases lay in between.

This rearrangement joins TRBV21-1 to TRBJ2-7; TRBD2, the table's D call, lacks a check against the DNA. TRBV21-1 represents a pseudogene. The CDR3 length is 15 residues. In DNA, the CDR3 is TGTGCCAGCCCCCTTGCCGGGAGGGCCGGGTACGAGCAGTACTTC. Its translation: CASPLAGRAGYEQYF.

The rearrangement links TRBV5-1 to TRBJ2-5; a possible D gene is TRBD1 (6 bases). V was pared by 5 bases and J by 4 bases, with 12 bases between. The CDR3 consists of 13 residues. Germline loops: CDR1 SGHRS, CDR2 YFSETQ. The CDR3 sequence: CASRVQGRETQYF. Here the CDR3 DNA reads TGCGCCAGCAGGGTCCAGGGGCGAGAGACCCAGTACTTC.

The DNA of the CDR3 is TGTGCCAGCAGTTACTCGCCCCGGGAGAGGACCGAGCAGTACTTC. This translates into CASSYSPRERTEQYF. The V call is TRBV6-2 or TRBV6-3, the J call TRBJ2-7; TRBD2 might be the D (6 bases). V lost 0 bases and J 6 bases, leaving 15 bases between the germline ends. This CDR3 comprises 15 residues. CDR1 MNHEY and CDR2 SVGEGT come from the germline V gene.

The gene calls are TRBV11-3 and TRBJ2-5; perhaps D is TRBD1 or TRBD2 (6 bases each). The CDR3 runs 15 residues. CDR1 is SGHNT and CDR2 is YENEEA in the germline V gene. Deletions cut 1 base from V and 4 bases from J, with 13 bases between. The CDR3 here is CASSLGGTHGETQYF. CDR3 bases: TGTGCCAGCAGCTTAGGCGGGACACATGGAGAGACCCAGTACTTC.

The J gene is TRBJ2-1, the V gene TRBV7-2; TRBD2 aligns across 9 bases. With V trimmed by 3 bases and J by 0 bases, 12 bases remained unmatched. The germline gives CDR1 SGHTA, CDR2 FQGNSA. This CDR3 region has 19 residues. CDR3 nucleotides: TGTGCCAGCAGCTTGGTTGGCGGGAGGGTGCCGATCTCCTACAATGAGCAGTTCTTC. Amino acid sequence: CASSLVGGRVPISYNEQFF.

This rearrangement joins TRBV3-1 (or the pseudogene TRBV3-2) to TRBJ1-1, with a weak D call TRBD1 (5 bases). Trimming removed 4 bases at V and 4 bases at J, with 19 bases between. The CDR3 is made up of 16 amino acids. Germline V gene lookup returns CDR1 LGHDT and CDR2 YNNKEL (reference sequence). The CDR3, as DNA: TGTGCCAGCAGCCTCTCCTTGGGGGGTTTCGGCACTGAAGCTTTCTTT. Translation: CASSLSLGGFGTEAFF.

The gene calls are TRBV25-1 and TRBJ2-1; D is possibly TRBD1 or TRBD2 (5 bases each). The CDR3 is 16 residues long. Germline CDR1 MGHDK, CDR2 SYGVNS. Trimming pared 1 base from V and 8 bases from J, leaving 18 bases between. The CDR3 nucleotides read TGTGCCAGCAGTGAATCGGGGCAGGATGAAACTCATGAGCAGTTCTTC. Amino acid sequence: CASSESGQDETHEQFF.